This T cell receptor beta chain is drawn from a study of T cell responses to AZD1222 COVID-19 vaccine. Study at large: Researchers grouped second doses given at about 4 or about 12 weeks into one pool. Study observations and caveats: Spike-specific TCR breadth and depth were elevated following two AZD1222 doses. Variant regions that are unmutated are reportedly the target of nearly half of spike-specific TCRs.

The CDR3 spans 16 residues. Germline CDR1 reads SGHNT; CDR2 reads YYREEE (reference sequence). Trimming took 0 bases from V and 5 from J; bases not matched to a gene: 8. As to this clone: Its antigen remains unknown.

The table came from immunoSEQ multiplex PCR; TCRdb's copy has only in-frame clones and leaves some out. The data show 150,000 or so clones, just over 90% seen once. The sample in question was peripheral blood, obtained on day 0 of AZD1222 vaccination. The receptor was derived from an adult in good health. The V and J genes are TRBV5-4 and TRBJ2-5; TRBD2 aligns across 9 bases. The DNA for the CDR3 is TGTGCCAGCAGCTTGGAGGGGGTAGCGGGGGTGGAGACCCAGTACTTC. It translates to CASSLEGVAGVETQYF.